A selection of T cell receptor beta chains follows, all from one sample in a study of T cells in Graves' hyperthyroidism and ophthalmopathy. Using its own MiXCR run on the multiplex PCR reads, TCRdb lists one record per CDR3 protein. The sample holds a few hundred thousand distinct CDR3 sequences, about 20% seen once. Material: blood. These receptors were taken from a woman aged 50 to 65 with Graves' hyperthyroidism. Both conserved end residues are part of each CDR3. D genes are given only for firm matches. Clone size, where shown, is once, few, many, or a class for clones that have expanded.

len | j_gene | v_gene | d_gene | abundance | CDR3nt | CDR3aa
13 | TRBJ2-1 | TRBV3-1 | NA | many | TGTGCCAGCAGCCTCGGACACTACAATGAGCAGTTCTTC | CASSLGHYNEQFF
20 | TRBJ2-1 | TRBV5-1 | NA | few | TGCGCCAGCAGCTTGGAACGACTAAGGGAGTGGGGCGGCTCCTACAATGAGCAGTTCTTC | CASSLERLREWGGSYNEQFF
14 | TRBJ1-5 | TRBV15 | NA | few | TGTGCCACCAGCAGGGACAGCATCAATCAGCCCCAGCATTTT | CATSRDSINQPQHF
15 | TRBJ2-5 | TRBV3-1 | NA | NA | TGTGCCAGCAGCCAATCCCCAGGGGACGAAGAGACCCAGTACTTC | CASSQSPGDEETQYF
16 | TRBJ2-5 | TRBV4-1 | TRBD1 | few | TGCGCCAGCAGCCAGGTTGGACAGGGGGCCATCGAGACCCAGTACTTC | CASSQVGQGAIETQYF
12 | TRBJ2-3 | TRBV7-9 | NA | NA | TGTGCCAGCAGCTTAGAGGCAGATACGGAGTATTTT | CASSLEADTEYF
18 | TRBJ1-2 | TRBV5-1 | TRBD1 | NA | TGCGCCAGCAGCTTGGTAGTTGATTGGGACAGCTCTAACTATGGCTACACCTTC | CASSLVVDWDSSNYGYTF
17 | TRBJ2-5 | TRBV29-1 | TRBD2 | few | TGCAGCGTCCCGGACTTCCGTCCTCCTAGCGGGGGAGGAACCCAGTACTTC | CSVPDFRPPSGGGTQYF
14 | TRBJ1-2 | TRBV27 | NA | many | TGTGCCAGCAGAGGTTTTGGATCCCACTATGGCTACACCTTC | CASRGFGSHYGYTF
14 | TRBJ1-4 | TRBV3-1 | TRBD1 | many | TGTGCCAGCAGCCCCGCAGGGACAGACGAAAAACTGTTTTTT | CASSPAGTDEKLFF
16 | TRBJ1-4 | TRBV4-1 | NA | NA | TGCGCCAGCAGCCAACTACAGGGAACAACTAATGAAAAACTGTTTTTT | CASSQLQGTTNEKLFF
12 | TRBJ1-1 | TRBV2 | NA | once | TGTGCCAGCGATGGAGAGCACACTGAAGCTTTCTTT | CASDGEHTEAFF
14 | TRBJ2-7 | TRBV3-1 | TRBD2 | many | TGTGCCAGCAGCTACCTGAGCGGGACCTACGAGCAGTACTTC | CASSYLSGTYEQYF
14 | TRBJ2-5 | TRBV28 | NA | many | TGTGCCAGCAGAGGGGGGGGGCTCCAAGAGACCCAGTACTTC | CASRGGGLQETQYF
19 | TRBJ2-3 | TRBV28 | NA | many | TGTGCCAGCAGTTCTCCCAAGATTAGTCTGGTCCCAACCACAGATACGCAGTATTTT | CASSSPKISLVPTTDTQYF
15 | TRBJ2-7 | TRBV6-1 | TRBD2 | many | TGTGCCAGCAGTGATACTATAGCGGGAACCTACGAGCAGTACTTC | CASSDTIAGTYEQYF
13 | TRBJ2-2 | TRBV24-1 | NA | few | TGTGCCACCAGTGAATCGGACCGCGGGGAGCTGTTTTTT | CATSESDRGELFF
15 | TRBJ2-1 | TRBV5-1 | NA | NA | TGCGCCAGCAGCTTGGATGGAGGGAACTACAATGAGCAGTTCTTC | CASSLDGGNYNEQFF
15 | TRBJ2-1 | TRBV2 | TRBD1 | many | TGTGCCAGCAGTGGGACAGGGGGCGACTACAATGAGCAGTTCTTC | CASSGTGGDYNEQFF
16 | TRBJ2-6 | TRBV7-8 | TRBD1 | once | TGTGCCAGCAGCCTAACAGGGGCCTCTGGGGCCAACGTCCTGACTTTC | CASSLTGASGANVLTF
16 | TRBJ2-3 | TRBV15 | TRBD1 | NA | TGTGCCACCAGCAGAGATAAGACAGGGGGCACAGATACGCAGTATTTT | CATSRDKTGGTDTQYF
16 | TRBJ2-5 | TRBV24-1 | TRBD1 | few | TGTGCCACCAGTGATTTTCAGGGGGATGAACAAGAGACCCAGTACTTC | CATSDFQGDEQETQYF
13 | TRBJ2-3 | TRBV7-8 | NA | many | TGTGCCAGCAGCTTGGTTCACACAGATACGCAGTATTTT | CASSLVHTDTQYF
13 | TRBJ2-2 | TRBV6-1 | TRBD1 | many | TGTGCCAGCAGTGAGACAGGGGTAGGGGAGCTGTTTTTT | CASSETGVGELFF
14 | TRBJ2-5 | TRBV10-3 | NA | NA | TGTGCCATCAGTGATGACAGGCTCAGGGAGACCCAGTACTTC | CAISDDRLRETQYF
14 | TRBJ2-1 | TRBV10-2 | TRBD2 | few | TGCGCCAGCAGTGTAGGACTAGGTTACGATGAGCAGTTCTTC | CASSVGLGYDEQFF
15 | TRBJ2-2 | TRBV28 | NA | many | TGTGCCAGCAGTACCAACCCAGGGCGGACCGGGGAGCTGTTTTTT | CASSTNPGRTGELFF
15 | TRBJ1-1 | TRBV5-1 | NA | many | TGCGCCAGCAGCTTGGCCGGGGGGGCAATCACTGAAGCTTTCTTT | CASSLAGGAITEAFF
16 | TRBJ2-1 | TRBV4-1 | TRBD2 | few | TGCGCCAGCAGCCCGGGGACTAGCGGAACGTACAATGAGCAGTTCTTC | CASSPGTSGTYNEQFF
16 | TRBJ2-1 | TRBV3-1 | TRBD1 | few | TGTGCCAGCAGCCAAGGCCTGGGACAGGGGATGTATGAGCAGTTCTTC | CASSQGLGQGMYEQFF
14 | TRBJ2-1 | TRBV5-1 | TRBD2 | few | TGCGCCAGCAGCAGGACTAGCGGCAACAATGAGCAGTTCTTC | CASSRTSGNNEQFF
12 | TRBJ1-1 | TRBV2 | TRBD1 | many | TGTGCCAGCAGGGGACAGGGAGCTGAAGCTTTCTTT | CASRGQGAEAFF
14 | TRBJ1-1 | TRBV29-1 | NA | NA | TGCAGCGTTTCGGGGGCTGGGATGAACACTGAAGCTTTCTTT | CSVSGAGMNTEAFF
16 | TRBJ2-3 | TRBV20-1 | TRBD2 | few | TGCAGTGCTAGAGATCCGGGGGGGGGCCCCGCAGATACGCAGTATTTT | CSARDPGGGPADTQYF
14 | TRBJ2-1 | TRBV19 | NA | NA | TGTGCCAGTAGTACCGCGACAGGAGGGCTTAGGCAGTTCTTC | CASSTATGGLRQFF
12 | TRBJ2-4 | TRBV29-1 | NA | few | TGCAGCGTTGAACAGGGAGGAAACATTCAGTACTTC | CSVEQGGNIQYF
15 | TRBJ1-6 | TRBV4-1 | NA | NA | TGCGCCAGCAGCCAAGGTCCAGGATTCGATTCACCCCTCCACTTT | CASSQGPGFDSPLHF
16 | TRBJ2-3 | TRBV11-2 | TRBD2 | NA | TGTGCCAGCAGTCACGGGACTAGCGAGAGCACAGATACGCAGTATTTT | CASSHGTSESTDTQYF
14 | TRBJ2-1 | TRBV10-2 | TRBD2 | many | TGCGCCAGCAGCGGGACTAGCGGCGACAATGAGCAGTTCTTC | CASSGTSGDNEQFF
14 | TRBJ2-2 | TRBV12-3/TRBV12-4 | NA | NA | TGTGCCAGCAGTCACAGGGAAAACACCGGGGAGCTGTTTTTT | CASSHRENTGELFF